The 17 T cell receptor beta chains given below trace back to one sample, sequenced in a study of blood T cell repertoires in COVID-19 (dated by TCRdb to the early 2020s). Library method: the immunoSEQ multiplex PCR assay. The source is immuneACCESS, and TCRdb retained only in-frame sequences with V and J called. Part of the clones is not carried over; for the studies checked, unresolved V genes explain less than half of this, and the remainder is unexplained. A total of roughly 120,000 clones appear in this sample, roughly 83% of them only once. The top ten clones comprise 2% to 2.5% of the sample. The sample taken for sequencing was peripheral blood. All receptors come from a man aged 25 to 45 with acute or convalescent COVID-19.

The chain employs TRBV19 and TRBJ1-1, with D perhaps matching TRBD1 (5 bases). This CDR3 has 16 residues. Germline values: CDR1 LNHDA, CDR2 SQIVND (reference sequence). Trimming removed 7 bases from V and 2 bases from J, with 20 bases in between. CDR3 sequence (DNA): TGTGCCAGTACTCCGGCAGGGATTTTACAAAACACTGAAGCTTTCTTT. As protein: CASTPAGILQNTEAFF.

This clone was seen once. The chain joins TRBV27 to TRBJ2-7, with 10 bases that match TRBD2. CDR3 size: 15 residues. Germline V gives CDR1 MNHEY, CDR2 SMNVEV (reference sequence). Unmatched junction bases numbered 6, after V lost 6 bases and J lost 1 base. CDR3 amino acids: CASSDQRGGSYEQYF. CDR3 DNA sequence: TGTGCCAGCAGCGACCAGCGGGGGGGTTCCTACGAGCAGTACTTC.

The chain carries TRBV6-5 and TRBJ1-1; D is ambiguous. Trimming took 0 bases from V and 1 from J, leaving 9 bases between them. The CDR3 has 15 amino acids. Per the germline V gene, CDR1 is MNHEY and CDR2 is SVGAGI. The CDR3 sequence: CASSYSVEANTEAFF. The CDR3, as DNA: TGTGCCAGCAGTTACTCGGTGGAGGCGAACACTGAAGCTTTCTTT.

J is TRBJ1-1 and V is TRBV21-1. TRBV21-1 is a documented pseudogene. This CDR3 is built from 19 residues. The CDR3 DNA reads TGTGCCAGCAGCAAAGTGTCTAGAGGATCGCGGGGAATGGCCCATGAAGCTTTCTTT. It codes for CASSKVSRGSRGMAHEAFF.

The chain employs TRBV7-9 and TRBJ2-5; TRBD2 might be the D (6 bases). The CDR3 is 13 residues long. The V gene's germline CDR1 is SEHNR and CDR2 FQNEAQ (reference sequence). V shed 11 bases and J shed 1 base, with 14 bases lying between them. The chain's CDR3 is CACRPGVQETQYF. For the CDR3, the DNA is TGTGCCTGCCGACCGGGAGTCCAAGAGACCCAGTACTTC. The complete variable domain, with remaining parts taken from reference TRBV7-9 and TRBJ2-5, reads DTGVSQNPRHKITKRGQNVTFRCDPISEHNRLYWYRQTLGQGPEFLTYFQNEAQLEKSRLLSDRFSAERPKGSFSTLEIQRTEQGDSAMYLCACRPGVQETQYFGPGTRLLVL.

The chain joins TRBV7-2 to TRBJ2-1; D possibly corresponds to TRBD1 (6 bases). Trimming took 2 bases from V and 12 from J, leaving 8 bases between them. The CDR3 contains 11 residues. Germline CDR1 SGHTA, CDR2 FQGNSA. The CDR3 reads CASSLRGGQFF. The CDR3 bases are TGTGCCAGCAGCTTACGAGGGGGGCAGTTCTTC. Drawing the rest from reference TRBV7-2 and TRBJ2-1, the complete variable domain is GAGVSQSPSNKVTEKGKDVELRCDPISGHTALYWYRQSLGQGLEFLIYFQGNSAPDKSGLPSDRFSAERTGGSVSTLTIQRTQQEDSAVYLCASSLRGGQFFGPGTRLTVL.

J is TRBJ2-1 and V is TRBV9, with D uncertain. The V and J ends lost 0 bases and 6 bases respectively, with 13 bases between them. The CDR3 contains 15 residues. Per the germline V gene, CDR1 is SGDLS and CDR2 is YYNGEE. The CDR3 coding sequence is TGTGCCAGCAGCGTAGATCCGCTAGAGGCCAATGAGCAGTTCTTC. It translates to CASSVDPLEANEQFF. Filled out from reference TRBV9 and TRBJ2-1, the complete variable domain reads DSGVTQTPKHLITATGQRVTLRCSPRSGDLSVYWYQQSLDQGLQFLIQYYNGEERAKGNILERFSAQQFPDLHSELNLSSLELGDSALYFCASSVDPLEANEQFFGPGTRLTVL.

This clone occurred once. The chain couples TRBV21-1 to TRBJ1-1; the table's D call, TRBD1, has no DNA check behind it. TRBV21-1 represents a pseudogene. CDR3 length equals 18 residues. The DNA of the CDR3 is TGTGCCAGCAGTCGAAGGGGGGGGACAGGGTTTATGAACACTGAAGCTTTCTTT. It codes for CASSRRGGTGFMNTEAFF.

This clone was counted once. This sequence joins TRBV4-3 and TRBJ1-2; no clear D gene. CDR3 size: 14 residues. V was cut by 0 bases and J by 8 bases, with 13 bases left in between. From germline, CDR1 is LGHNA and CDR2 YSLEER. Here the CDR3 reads CASSQDRSIHGYTF. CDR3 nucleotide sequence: TGCGCCAGCAGCCAAGATCGAAGCATTCACGGCTACACCTTC.

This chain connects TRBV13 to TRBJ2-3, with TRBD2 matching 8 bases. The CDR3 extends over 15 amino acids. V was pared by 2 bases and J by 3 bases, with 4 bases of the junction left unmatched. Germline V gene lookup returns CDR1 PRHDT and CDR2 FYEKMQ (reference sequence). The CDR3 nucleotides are TGTGCCAGCAGCTTACGGGGGGGTCCGACAGATACGCAGTATTTT. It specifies CASSLRGGPTDTQYF.

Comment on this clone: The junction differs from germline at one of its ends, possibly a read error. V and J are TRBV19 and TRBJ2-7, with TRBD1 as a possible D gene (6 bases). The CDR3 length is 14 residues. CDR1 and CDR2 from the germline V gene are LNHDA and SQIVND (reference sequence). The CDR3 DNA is TGTGCCAGTAGTGTAAGACAGGCCTCCGACGAGCAGTACTTC. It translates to CASSVRQASDEQYF.

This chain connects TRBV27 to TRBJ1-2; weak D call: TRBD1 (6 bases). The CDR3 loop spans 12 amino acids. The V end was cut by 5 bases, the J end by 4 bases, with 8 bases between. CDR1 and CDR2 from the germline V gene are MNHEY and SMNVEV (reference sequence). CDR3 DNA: TGTGCCAGCAGTATAGGGGGCTATGGCTACACCTTC. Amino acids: CASSIGGYGYTF.

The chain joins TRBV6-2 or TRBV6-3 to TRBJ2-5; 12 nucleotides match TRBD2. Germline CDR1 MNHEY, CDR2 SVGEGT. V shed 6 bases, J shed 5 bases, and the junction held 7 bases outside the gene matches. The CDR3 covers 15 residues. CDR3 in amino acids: CASSLAGGAWETQYF. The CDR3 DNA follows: TGTGCCAGCAGCCTAGCGGGAGGGGCGTGGGAGACCCAGTACTTC.

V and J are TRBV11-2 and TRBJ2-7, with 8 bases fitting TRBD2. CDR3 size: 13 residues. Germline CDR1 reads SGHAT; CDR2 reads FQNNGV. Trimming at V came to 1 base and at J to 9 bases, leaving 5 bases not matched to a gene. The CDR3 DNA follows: TGTGCCAGCAGCTTAGGGACTAGCTCTGTGCAGTACGTC. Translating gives CASSLGTSSVQYV.

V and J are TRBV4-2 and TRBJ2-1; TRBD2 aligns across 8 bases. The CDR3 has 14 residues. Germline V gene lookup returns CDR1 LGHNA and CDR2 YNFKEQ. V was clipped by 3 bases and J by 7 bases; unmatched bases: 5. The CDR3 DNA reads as TGTGCCAGCAGCCAGACGGGGGGGTCGAATGAGCAGTTCTTC. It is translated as CASSQTGGSNEQFF.

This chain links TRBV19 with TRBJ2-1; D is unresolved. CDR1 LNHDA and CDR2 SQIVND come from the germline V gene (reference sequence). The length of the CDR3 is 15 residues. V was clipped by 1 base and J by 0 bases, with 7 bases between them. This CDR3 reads CASSIAPGSYNEQFF. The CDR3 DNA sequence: TGTGCCAGTAGTATAGCCCCAGGCTCCTACAATGAGCAGTTCTTC.

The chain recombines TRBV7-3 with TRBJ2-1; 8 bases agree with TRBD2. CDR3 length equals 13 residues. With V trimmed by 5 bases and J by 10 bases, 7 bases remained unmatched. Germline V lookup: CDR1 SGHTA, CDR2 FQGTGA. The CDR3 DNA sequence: TGTGCCAGCAGCCCTAGTAGCGGGGCCGAGCAGTTCTTC. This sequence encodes CASSPSSGAEQFF.